The entry that follows covers one T cell receptor (beta chain) sequence. Its antigen remains unknown. Measured with immunoSEQ multiplex PCR; TCRdb has only the in-frame clones, and not every one. The top ten clones hold about 4.1% of a sample with about 180,000 clones, around 90% of them seen once. The CDR3 length is 14 residues. Germline CDR1 and CDR2: MGHRA and YSYEKL. Trimming shortened V by 4 bases and J by 5 bases, and 12 bases separated the two germline ends. The data were taken from a study of T cell responses to AZD1222 COVID-19 vaccine. Study observations and caveats: Baseline seropositivity characterized only a handful of AZD1222 recipients. Spike was spanned by vaccine-associated CD4 TCRs, which were dominant at 160-218 and 743-854.

The clonotype originates from an adult who received the MenACWY meningococcal vaccine as a control. The chain employs TRBV4-1 and TRBJ1-5, with a tentative D call TRBD1 (6 bases). The sample consisted of peripheral blood, taken 28 days after the second dose of the MenACWY control vaccine. The CDR3 loop reads CASSLMDSDQPQHF. Written as DNA, the CDR3 is TGCGCCAGCAGCCTCATGGACAGCGATCAGCCCCAGCATTTT.